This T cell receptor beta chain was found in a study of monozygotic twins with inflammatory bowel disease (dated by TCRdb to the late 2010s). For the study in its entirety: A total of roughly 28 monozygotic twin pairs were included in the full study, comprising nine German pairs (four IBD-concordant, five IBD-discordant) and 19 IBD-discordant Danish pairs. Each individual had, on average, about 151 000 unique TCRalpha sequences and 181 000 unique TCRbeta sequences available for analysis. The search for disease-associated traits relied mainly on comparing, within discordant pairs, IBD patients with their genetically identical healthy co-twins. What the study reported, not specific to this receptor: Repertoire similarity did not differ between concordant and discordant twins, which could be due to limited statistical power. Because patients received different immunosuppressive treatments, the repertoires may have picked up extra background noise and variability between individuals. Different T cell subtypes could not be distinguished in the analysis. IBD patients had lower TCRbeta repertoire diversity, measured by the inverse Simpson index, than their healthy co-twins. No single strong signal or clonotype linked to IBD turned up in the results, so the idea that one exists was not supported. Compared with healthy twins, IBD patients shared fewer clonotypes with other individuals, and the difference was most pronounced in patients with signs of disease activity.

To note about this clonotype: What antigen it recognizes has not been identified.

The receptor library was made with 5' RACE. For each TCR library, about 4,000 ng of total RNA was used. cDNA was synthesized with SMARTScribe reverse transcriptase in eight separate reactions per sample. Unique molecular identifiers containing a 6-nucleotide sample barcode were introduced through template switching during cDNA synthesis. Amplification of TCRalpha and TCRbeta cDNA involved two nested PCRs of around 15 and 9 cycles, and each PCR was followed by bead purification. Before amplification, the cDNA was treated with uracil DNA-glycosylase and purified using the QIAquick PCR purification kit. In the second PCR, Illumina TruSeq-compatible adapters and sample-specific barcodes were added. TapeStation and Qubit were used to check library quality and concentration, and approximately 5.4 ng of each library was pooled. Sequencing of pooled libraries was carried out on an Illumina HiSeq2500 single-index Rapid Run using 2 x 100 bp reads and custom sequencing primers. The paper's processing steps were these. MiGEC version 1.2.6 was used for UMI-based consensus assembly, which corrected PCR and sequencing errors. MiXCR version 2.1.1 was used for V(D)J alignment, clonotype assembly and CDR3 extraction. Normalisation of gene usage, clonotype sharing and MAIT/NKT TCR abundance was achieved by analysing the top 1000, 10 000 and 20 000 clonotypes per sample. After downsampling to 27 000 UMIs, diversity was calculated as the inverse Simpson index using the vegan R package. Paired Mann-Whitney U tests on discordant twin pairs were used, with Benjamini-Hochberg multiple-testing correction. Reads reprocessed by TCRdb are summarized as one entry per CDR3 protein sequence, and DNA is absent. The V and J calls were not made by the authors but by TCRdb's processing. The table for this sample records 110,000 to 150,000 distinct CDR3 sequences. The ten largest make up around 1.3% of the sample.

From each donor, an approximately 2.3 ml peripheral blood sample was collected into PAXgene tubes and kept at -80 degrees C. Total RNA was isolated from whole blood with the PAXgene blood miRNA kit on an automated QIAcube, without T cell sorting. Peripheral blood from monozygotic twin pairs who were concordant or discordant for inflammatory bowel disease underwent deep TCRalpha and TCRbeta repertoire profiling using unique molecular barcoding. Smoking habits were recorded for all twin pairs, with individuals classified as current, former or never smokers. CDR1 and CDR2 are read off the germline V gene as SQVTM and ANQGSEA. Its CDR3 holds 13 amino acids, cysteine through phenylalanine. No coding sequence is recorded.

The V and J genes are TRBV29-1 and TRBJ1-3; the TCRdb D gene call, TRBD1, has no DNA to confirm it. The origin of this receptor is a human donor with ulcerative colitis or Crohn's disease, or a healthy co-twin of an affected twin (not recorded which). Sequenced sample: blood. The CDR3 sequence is CSVRRDGGDTIYF. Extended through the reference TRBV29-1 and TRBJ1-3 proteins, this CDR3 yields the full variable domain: SAVISQKPSRDICQRGTSLTIQCQVDSQVTMMFWYRQQPGQSLTLIATANQGSEATYESGFVIDKFPISRPNLTFSTLTVSNMSPEDSSIYLCSVRRDGGDTIYFGEGSWLTVV.